This TCR beta chain was retrieved from a study of regulatory T cells in long-lasting Graves disease. General study findings and limits: Persistent Graves' patients showed less TCR diversity than newly diagnosed patients showed. Between persistent patients, thousands of public clonotypes were shared, exceeding the roughly 1,000 shared between new patients.

This clonotype has a count of ten or more. What it recognizes is unknown. Time point: persistent/refractory GD, antithyroid drugs over 5 years with positive TRAb. The TCR library was made from RNA that had been extracted from PBMCs in TRIzol. CDR3 length equals 15 residues. J was trimmed by 0 bases and V by 6 bases; bases with no gene match: 3. CDR1 is LGHDT and CDR2 is YNNKEL in the germline V gene (reference sequence). CDR3-region Arm-PCR and iRepertoire HTBI primers produced the TCR beta libraries. MiXCR, run by TCRdb on the multiplex PCR reads, gives a single entry per CDR3 protein. The sample contains roughly 470,000 distinct CDR3 sequences, about 20% of which appear only once.

Sequenced material: peripheral blood mononuclear cells (PBMCs), taken when the disease was refractory, from a patient treated with antithyroid drugs. The clonotype originates from a female donor with Graves disease. The gene calls are TRBV3-1 and TRBJ1-5; 9 nucleotides agree with TRBD1. In DNA, the CDR3 is TGTGCCAGCAGTCGGGGACAGGGTAGCAATCAGCCCCAGCATTTT. This encodes CASSRGQGSNQPQHF.